The T cell receptor (beta chain) described here comes from a study of OX40 agonist ivuxolimab in advanced cancers. With regard to the full study: Ivuxolimab, which targeted the costimulatory receptor OX40 (CD134), was an agonistic, fully human IgG2 monoclonal antibody. Intravenous ivuxolimab was administered to patients every 2 weeks at six dose levels: 0.01, 0.1, 0.3, 1.5, 3 and 10 mg/kg. Among the approximately 54 dose-escalation patients, about 20 had hepatocellular carcinoma, approximately 15 melanoma, 9 renal cell carcinoma and 9 head and neck cancer. In the dose-escalation cohort, around four fifths of patients were male, and the mean age was approximately 60 years, with a range of roughly 20 to 80. Prior anti-PD-1, anti-PD-L1 or anti-CTLA-4 therapy was permitted, and checkpoint inhibitors had been received by about two fifths of dose-escalation patients. Partial responses were achieved by three dose-escalation patients, of whom one had hepatocellular carcinoma and two had cutaneous melanoma. Peripheral TCRbeta sequencing aimed to test whether ivuxolimab altered TCR sequence diversity and caused clonal T-cell expansion. The paper covers the monotherapy dose-escalation part of the phase I ivuxolimab trial, which included N of about 50 patients. General findings and caveats noted by the study authors: On average, CD8+ T cells showed more expanded clones than CD4+ T cells after ivuxolimab. Which antigens the clonally expanded peripheral T cells were specific for was not determined. Low levels of normalized T-cell clonal expansion were also seen in some patients who did not respond. In the 0.1-3.0 mg/kg groups, partial responders had among the lowest normalized peripheral clonal expansion, particularly in CD8+ T cells. At doses of 0.1 to 3.0 mg/kg, clonal expansion of both CD4+ and CD8+ blood T cells was observed from baseline to week 6.

In the case of this clone: Its antigen has not been determined. No base-level quality is on record; no much larger clone is a single base apart.

Genomic DNA was extracted from sorted cells for sequencing of the TCRbeta CDR3 region. The immunoSEQ Assay was used for sequencing of TCRbeta CDR3 regions. TCRdb obtained this table from immuneACCESS and retained in-frame rearrangements with V and J assigned. These tables miss some clones; where compared with another copy, unresolved V genes account for less than half of the shortfall, and the remainder is unexplained. This sample is represented by tens of thousands of clones; 85% to 90% of them were singletons. Of the sample, 7.4% is held by the ten largest clones. The trial excluded patients who had a history of autoimmune disease or were on systemic immunosuppression. Peripheral blood for TCR sequencing was collected from all dose cohorts at baseline, on cycle 4 day 1, and on cycle 7 day 1. The samples were taken from a phase I, first-in-human, multicenter, open-label dose-escalation trial of ivuxolimab. Adults with locally advanced or metastatic head and neck squamous cell, hepatocellular, melanoma or renal cell carcinoma were enrolled in the trial. Before TCR sequencing, CD4+ T cells and CD8+ T cells from peripheral blood were sorted into separate populations.

Reading from cysteine to phenylalanine, the CDR3 counts 16 amino acids. The kept DNA is CDR3 alone, 48 bases in frame from the first base. Cut back by 5 bases and 2 bases, the V and J ends lie 13 bases apart. CDR1 PRHDT and CDR2 FYEKMQ are derived from the germline V gene (reference sequence). This clonotype originated in an adult with an advanced solid tumor such as melanoma, head and neck, liver or kidney cancer. Sequencing used CD4+ or CD8+ T cells sorted from blood, obtained in a trial of the OX40 agonist ivuxolimab. The sequence joins TRBV13 to TRBJ1-6; TRBD1 is a possible D gene, resting on 6 matching bases. The CDR3 protein: CASSTTGNAYNSPLHF. The DNA sequence is given as TGTGCCAGCAGCACAACAGGGAACGCCTATAATTCACCCCTCCACTTT. Here the CDR3 is joined to the reference TRBV13 and TRBJ1-6 genes, and the full variable domain is: AAGVIQSPRHLIKEKRETATLKCYPIPRHDTVYWYQQGPGQDPQFLISFYEKMQSDKGSIPDRFSAQQFSDYHSELNMSSLELGDSALYFCASSTTGNAYNSPLHFGNGTRLTVT.